Below, one T cell receptor (beta chain) is given with its context. This sample is part of a study of Graves' ophthalmopathy and Graves' hyperthyroidism. Amplified material comprised TCR beta CDR3 regions derived from RNA transcripts. Second-round multiplex PCR came after a first-round RT-PCR that employed HTBI primers. TCRdb reanalysed the multiplex PCR reads using MiXCR and keeps one entry per CDR3 protein. The profile shows 200,000 to 250,000 distinct CDR3 sequences, about 22% of them singletons. Germline V gene data show CDR1 as SGHRS and CDR2 as YFSETQ. With V trimmed by 1 base and J by 6 bases, 8 bases remained unmatched. The CDR3 is 16 residues long.

Sequencing input: peripheral blood. The source is a woman aged 50 to 60 with Graves' ophthalmopathy. This rearrangement joins TRBV5-1 to TRBJ2-2; 8 positions agree with TRBD1. CDR3 nucleotides: TGCGCCAGCAGCTTGTATGGCGGACAGGGCGCCGGGGAGCTGTTTTTT. Its translation is CASSLYGGQGAGELFF.